This TCR beta chain was retrieved from a study of blood T cells in healthy people across ages. Study-wide background: Template switching retrieved approximately one barcoded beta molecule for each two T cells.

Germline V gene data show CDR1 as ENHRY and CDR2 as SYGVKD. Trimming took off 2 bases at V and 1 base at J, with 5 bases between the two ends. This CDR3 spans 14 amino acids. Together with a sample-barcoded 5' primer, a J-beta primer mix was included in a second PCR lasting roughly 7 to 11 cycles. One entry per CDR3 protein results from TCRdb running MiXCR on the 5' RACE reads. Here the sample spans 650,000 to 1,000,000 distinct CDR3 sequences, around 34% being singletons. Sequenced material: blood. The chain joins TRBV10-3 to TRBJ2-2; D call uncertain. The receptor was derived from a man aged 18-30 years in good health. This CDR3 is CAISEAGNTGELFF. The CDR3 DNA reads TGTGCCATCAGTGAGGCAGGGAACACCGGGGAGCTGTTTTTT.